The 4 T cell receptor beta chains below all came from one sample that was sequenced in a study of blood T cell repertoires in COVID-19. Produced via immunoSEQ multiplex PCR; TCRdb's table is partial and in-frame only. The sample lists 70,000 to 95,000 clones, 80% occurring once. Material for sequencing was peripheral blood. Receptors originate from a human donor in a cohort sampled during active COVID-19.

This clone turned up a few times. The chain uses TRBV5-8 and TRBJ1-2; the D gene is possibly TRBD1 (6 bases). Germline-derived CDR1 and CDR2 are SGHTS and YDEGEE. The CDR3 is made up of 15 amino acids. V was cut by 3 bases and J by 4 bases, with 16 bases left in between. The CDR3 nucleotides read TGTGCCAGCAGCTACGAGATACAGGGCGGCTATGGCTACACCTTC. This encodes CASSYEIQGGYGYTF.

V is TRBV5-1 and J is TRBJ2-2, with a possible D match to TRBD2 (6 bases). CDR3 size: 14 residues. V lost 8 bases, J lost 5 bases, and 16 bases lay in between. Germline values: CDR1 SGHRS, CDR2 YFSETQ. The CDR3 DNA reads TGCGCCAGTACCGCTAGACGGGGGACCGGGGAGCTGTTTTTT. Translated: CASTARRGTGELFF.

This clone was detected only once. This chain connects TRBV28 to TRBJ2-3; 7 nucleotides line up with TRBD2. Germline values: CDR1 MDHEN, CDR2 SYDVKM. After removal of 0 bases from V and 0 bases from J, the junction contained 3 bases not matched to a gene. This CDR3 spans 16 amino acids. The CDR3 reads CASSLWASGSTDTQYF. The CDR3, as DNA: TGTGCCAGCAGTTTATGGGCTAGCGGCAGCACAGATACGCAGTATTTT.

In DNA, the CDR3 is TGTGCCAGCAGTTTGTCTACCGGGACAGGGACAGATACGCAGTATTTT. Protein product: CASSLSTGTGTDTQYF. This sequence joins TRBV6-5 and TRBJ2-3, with 9 bases that match TRBD1. CDR3 size: 16 residues. V dropped 4 bases and J dropped 3; count of bases not matched to a gene: 8. Germline lookup yields CDR1 MNHEY and CDR2 SVGAGI.